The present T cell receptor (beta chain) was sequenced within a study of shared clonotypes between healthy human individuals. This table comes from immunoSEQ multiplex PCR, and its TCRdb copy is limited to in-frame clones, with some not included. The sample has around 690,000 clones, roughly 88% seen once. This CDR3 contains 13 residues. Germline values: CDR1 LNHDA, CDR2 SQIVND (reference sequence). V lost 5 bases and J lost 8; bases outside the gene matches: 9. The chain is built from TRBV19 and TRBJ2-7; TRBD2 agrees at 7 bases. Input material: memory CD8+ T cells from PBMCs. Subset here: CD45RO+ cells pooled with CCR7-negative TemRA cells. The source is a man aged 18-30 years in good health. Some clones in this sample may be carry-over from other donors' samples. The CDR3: CASSPRTSLQQYF. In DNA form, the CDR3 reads TGTGCCAGTAGTCCCCGGACTAGTCTACAGCAGTACTTC.